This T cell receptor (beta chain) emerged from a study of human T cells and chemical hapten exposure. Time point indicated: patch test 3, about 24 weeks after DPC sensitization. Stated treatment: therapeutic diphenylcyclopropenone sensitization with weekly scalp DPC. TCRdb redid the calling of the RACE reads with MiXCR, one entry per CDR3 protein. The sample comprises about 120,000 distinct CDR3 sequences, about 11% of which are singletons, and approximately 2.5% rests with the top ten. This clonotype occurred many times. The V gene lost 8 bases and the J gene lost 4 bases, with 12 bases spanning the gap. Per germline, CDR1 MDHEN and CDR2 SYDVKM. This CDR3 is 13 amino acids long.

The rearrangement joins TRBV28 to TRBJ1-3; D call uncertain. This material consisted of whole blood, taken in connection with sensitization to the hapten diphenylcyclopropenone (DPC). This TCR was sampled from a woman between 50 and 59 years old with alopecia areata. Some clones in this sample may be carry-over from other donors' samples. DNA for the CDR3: TGTGCCAGCCCCGAGCCGGCGGGAAACACCATATATTTT. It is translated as CASPEPAGNTIYF. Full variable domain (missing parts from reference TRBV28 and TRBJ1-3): DVKVTQSSRYLVKRTGEKVFLECVQDMDHENMFWYRQDPGLGLRLIYFSYDVKMKEKGDIPEGYSVSREKKERFSLILESASTNQTSMYLCASPEPAGNTIYFGEGSWLTVV.